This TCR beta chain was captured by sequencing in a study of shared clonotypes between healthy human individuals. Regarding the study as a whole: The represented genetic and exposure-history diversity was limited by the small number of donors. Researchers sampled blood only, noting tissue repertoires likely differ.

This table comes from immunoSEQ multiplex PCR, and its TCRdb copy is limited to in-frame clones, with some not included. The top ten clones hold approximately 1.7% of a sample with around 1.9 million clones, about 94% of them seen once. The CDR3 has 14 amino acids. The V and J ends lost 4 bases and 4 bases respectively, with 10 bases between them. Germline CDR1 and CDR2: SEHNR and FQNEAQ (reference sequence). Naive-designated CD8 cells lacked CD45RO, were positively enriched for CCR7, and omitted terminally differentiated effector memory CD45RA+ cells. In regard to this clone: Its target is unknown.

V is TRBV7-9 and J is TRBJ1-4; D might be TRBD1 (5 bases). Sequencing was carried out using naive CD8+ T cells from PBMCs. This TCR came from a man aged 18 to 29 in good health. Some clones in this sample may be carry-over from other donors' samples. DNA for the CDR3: TGTGCCAGCAGCTCGGGACTGATTAATGAAAAACTGTTTTTT. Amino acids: CASSSGLINEKLFF.